Listed below are T cell receptor beta chains from one sample, sequenced in a study of blood T cell repertoires in COVID-19. Profiled with immunoSEQ multiplex PCR; TCRdb holds only in-frame clones, not every one. The top ten clones hold approximately 0.89% of a sample with hundreds of thousands of clones, about 85% of them seen once. The specimen was peripheral blood. These receptors were collected from a man aged 35 to 55 with acute or convalescent COVID-19. The CDR3 runs from the conserved cysteine through the conserved F or W. The D gene is left open where the match is weak.

v_call: TRBV5-1
d_call: NA
cdr3_aa: CASSRGTDNSPLHF

v_call: TRBV9
d_call: NA
cdr3_aa: CASSVLQDGPGELFF

v_call: TRBV7-2
d_call: NA
cdr3_aa: CASSHGGTEAFF

v_call: TRBV6-5
d_call: TRBD1
cdr3_aa: CAVYRGVYEQYF

v_call: TRBV5-6
d_call: NA
cdr3_aa: CASSPGFPYEQYF

v_call: TRBV4-1
d_call: NA
cdr3_aa: CASSQAPPGRTSTDTQYF

v_call: TRBV5-1
d_call: TRBD2
cdr3_aa: CASRTSGGALETQYF

v_call: TRBV7-8
d_call: NA
cdr3_aa: CASRPRGNNSPLHF

v_call: TRBV7-8
d_call: TRBD1
cdr3_aa: CASSLEAGGANTEAFF

v_call: TRBV6-6
d_call: TRBD1
cdr3_aa: CASSRGTGTLYEQYF

v_call: TRBV6-6
d_call: TRBD1
cdr3_aa: CASSLGRGQGSREQYF

v_call: TRBV28
d_call: TRBD1
cdr3_aa: CASSSQGQPQHF

v_call: TRBV6-1
d_call: NA
cdr3_aa: CASSEWGGGYTEAFF

v_call: TRBV5-6
d_call: TRBD2
cdr3_aa: CASSWGLAGVISTDTQYF

v_call: TRBV6-5
d_call: NA
cdr3_aa: CASSYSVVNTEAFF

v_call: TRBV2
d_call: TRBD1
cdr3_aa: CASRRGQWLGYGYTF

v_call: TRBV20-1
d_call: TRBD1
cdr3_aa: CSADREETQYF

v_call: TRBV28
d_call: NA
cdr3_aa: CASSLPTGNTEAFF

v_call: TRBV7-3
d_call: TRBD1
cdr3_aa: CASSLRDRSYNEQFF

v_call: TRBV18
d_call: NA
cdr3_aa: CASSQNGRDMNTEAFF

v_call: TRBV5-1
d_call: TRBD2
cdr3_aa: CASSGNLAGGKETQYF

v_call: TRBV5-1
d_call: TRBD1
cdr3_aa: CASSTTWTGYNEQFF

v_call: TRBV7-2
d_call: TRBD2
cdr3_aa: CASSLPTWRGFNEQFF

v_call: TRBV30
d_call: NA
cdr3_aa: CAWIGTYYGYTF

v_call: TRBV9
d_call: TRBD1
cdr3_aa: CASSPDRVSNYGYTF

v_call: TRBV30
d_call: TRBD1
cdr3_aa: CAYGTASNQPQHF

v_call: TRBV30
d_call: NA
cdr3_aa: CAWRPSDRPLRGYTF

v_call: TRBV5-4
d_call: NA
cdr3_aa: CASSQIDTLEQYF

v_call: TRBV27
d_call: NA
cdr3_aa: CASSSSTRRGETQYF

v_call: TRBV7-2
d_call: NA
cdr3_aa: CASSLTVYEQYF

v_call: TRBV5-6
d_call: TRBD1
cdr3_aa: CASSPGTGMVNTEAFF

v_call: TRBV5-1
d_call: TRBD2
cdr3_aa: CASSFRWTSGVYNEQFF

v_call: TRBV28
d_call: NA
cdr3_aa: CASTTETSGANVLTF

v_call: TRBV19
d_call: NA
cdr3_aa: CASSRSTDINTEAFF

v_call: TRBV28
d_call: TRBD2
cdr3_aa: CASSPMGLAGANEQFF

v_call: TRBV11-2
d_call: TRBD2
cdr3_aa: CASSQTSGPRGEQYF

v_call: TRBV5-1
d_call: NA
cdr3_aa: CASSLLPDTEAFF

v_call: TRBV2
d_call: TRBD1
cdr3_aa: CASIPDREGYGYTF

v_call: TRBV4-2
d_call: TRBD1
cdr3_aa: CASSQQTGDYNEQFF

v_call: TRBV7-9
d_call: NA
cdr3_aa: CASSLQQGNTEAFF

v_call: TRBV29-1
d_call: NA
cdr3_aa: CSVQERGREKLFF

v_call: TRBV6-2/TRBV6-3
d_call: NA
cdr3_aa: CASSYTGFGNEQFF

v_call: TRBV11-2
d_call: NA
cdr3_aa: CASSGQQIDNSPLHF

v_call: TRBV7-3
d_call: NA
cdr3_aa: CASSLNPGANTGELFF

v_call: TRBV3-1/TRBV3-2
d_call: NA
cdr3_aa: CASSQGSSTHAFPRSPLHF

v_call: TRBV7-2
d_call: NA
cdr3_aa: CASSSRVPNNTEAFF

v_call: TRBV5-6
d_call: NA
cdr3_aa: CASSGTYSYYGYTF

v_call: TRBV27
d_call: NA
cdr3_aa: CASSLNPRVRGEKLFF